A single sample gave rise to the 13 T cell receptor beta chains below, sequenced in a study of control samples from healthy donors and cancer patients. Sequenced by immunoSEQ multiplex PCR; TCRdb stores in-frame clones only, minus some. This table holds 130,000 or so clones, 88% found once. The specimen was blood. These receptor sequences come from a man in his fifties or sixties in good health.

The chain joins TRBV5-6 to TRBJ2-7, with a tentative D call TRBD2 (6 bases). The CDR3 totals 14 residues. The V end was cut by 0 bases, the J end by 6 bases, with 13 bases between. Germline lookup yields CDR1 SGHDT and CDR2 YYEEEE. The CDR3 loop reads CASSLGLGDFEQYF. In DNA form, the CDR3 reads TGTGCCAGCAGCTTGGGACTAGGGGACTTCGAGCAGTACTTC.

The J gene is TRBJ2-3, the V gene TRBV12-5; TRBD2 matches 14 bases. The CDR3 loop spans 14 amino acids. The germline V gene encodes CDR1 LGHNT and CDR2 FRNRAP. V shed 5 bases, J shed 9 bases, and the junction held 4 bases outside the gene matches. CDR3 sequence: CASGPGTSGGTQYF. Here the CDR3 DNA reads TGTGCTAGTGGTCCGGGGACTAGCGGGGGCACGCAGTATTTT.

This chain joins TRBV18 and TRBJ1-5; D perhaps matches TRBD1 (6 bases). Per germline, CDR1 KGHSH and CDR2 LQKENI. V dropped 6 bases and J dropped 6 bases, with 15 bases sitting between them. The CDR3 has 14 amino acids. Here the CDR3 DNA reads TGTGCCAGCTCCGATACAGGGCTTACTCAGCCCCAGCATTTT. This translates into CASSDTGLTQPQHF.

V gene TRBV19 combines with J gene TRBJ1-5; unclear D gene. CDR1 and CDR2 (germline): LNHDA, SQIVND (reference sequence). This CDR3 comprises 16 residues. V was cut by 3 bases and J by 2 bases, with 14 bases left in between. CDR3 in DNA: TGTGCCAGTAGTATTGGGTGGTTATGGGGCAATCAGCCCCAGCATTTT. Translated: CASSIGWLWGNQPQHF.

V is TRBV29-1 and J is TRBJ1-5; TRBD1 matches at 10 bases. CDR1 is SQVTM and CDR2 is ANQGSEA in the germline V gene. The V gene end was trimmed by 6 bases and the J gene end by 6 bases; junction bases not matched to a gene: 5. CDR3 length equals 13 residues. The CDR3 DNA is TGCAGCGTCCCCGGGACAGGGGCTCAGCCCCAGCATTTT. Translated, it gives CSVPGTGAQPQHF.

This clone was counted between two and nine times. The chain has TRBV30 and TRBJ1-4; no definite D call. Between the trimmed V and J ends, which lost 4 bases and 10 bases, there was a span of 16 bases. This CDR3 is 13 amino acids long. CDR1 and CDR2 from the germline V gene are GTSNPN and SVGIG (reference sequence). The CDR3 nucleotides read TGTGCCTGGAATCCTGGGCCCCCGGGAAAACTGTTTTTT. This translates into CAWNPGPPGKLFF. Supplemented by reference TRBV30 and TRBJ1-4, the full variable domain reads SQTIHQWPATLVQPVGSPLSLECTVEGTSNPNLYWYRQAAGRGLQLLFYSVGIGQISSEVPQNLSASRPQDRQFILSSKKLLLSDSGFYLCAWNPGPPGKLFFGSGTQLSVL.

The V gene is TRBV7-9, the J gene TRBJ2-5; weak D call: TRBD1 (6 bases). V dropped 5 bases and J dropped 3 bases, with 13 bases sitting between them. Germline assignment: CDR1 SEHNR and CDR2 FQNEAQ (reference sequence). The CDR3 totals 14 residues. CDR3 sequence reads: CASSRDNGKETQYF. CDR3 sequence (DNA): TGTGCCAGCAGCCGGGACAACGGTAAAGAGACCCAGTACTTC.

The V and J genes are TRBV2 and TRBJ1-2, with D perhaps TRBD1 (5 bases). V was trimmed by 6 bases and J by 5 bases, leaving 22 bases between them. The CDR3 has 16 amino acids. CDR1 and CDR2 (germline): SNHLY, FYNNEI. The CDR3: CASRSGRWQHLYGYTF. Written as DNA, the CDR3 is TGTGCCAGCAGATCGGGGCGGTGGCAGCATTTGTATGGCTACACCTTC.

The rearrangement links TRBV6-1 to TRBJ2-4, with a possible D match to TRBD1 (6 bases). CDR1 is MNHNS, CDR2 SASEGT, per germline. Trimming removed 1 base at V and 9 bases at J, with 16 bases between. The CDR3 is 15 amino acids. The CDR3 spells CASSEGQGRGSIQYF. Here the CDR3 DNA reads TGTGCCAGCAGTGAAGGCCAGGGAAGGGGGAGCATTCAGTACTTC.

The chain combines TRBV5-4 with TRBJ1-2; TRBD1 agrees at 7 bases. The CDR3 runs to 13 residues. V gave up 3 bases and J gave up 7 bases; unmatched junction bases: 6. The V gene's germline CDR1 is SGHNT and CDR2 YYREEE (reference sequence). CDR3: CASSSDRVAGYTF. CDR3 nucleotide sequence: TGTGCCAGCAGCTCCGACAGGGTGGCTGGCTACACCTTC. The variable domain in full, completed from reference TRBV5-4 and TRBJ1-2, reads ETGVTQSPTHLIKTRGQQVTLRCSSQSGHNTVSWYQQALGQGPQFIFQYYREEENGRGNFPPRFSGLQFPNYSSELNVNALELDDSALYLCASSSDRVAGYTFGSGTRLTVV.

The chain combines TRBV24-1 with TRBJ2-1; either TRBD1 or TRBD2 may fit D (5 bases each). The germline V gene has CDR1 KGHDR and CDR2 SFDVKD. This CDR3 has 16 residues. V lost 4 bases and J 8 bases, leaving 20 bases between the germline ends. This CDR3 is CATSDRRGVYVDEQFF. CDR3 nucleotide sequence: TGTGCCACCAGTGACCGAAGGGGAGTCTATGTCGATGAGCAGTTCTTC.

The chain employs TRBV27 and TRBJ1-3; D is undetermined. Germline V gene data show CDR1 as MNHEY and CDR2 as SMNVEV (reference sequence). This CDR3 contains 14 residues. With 1 base removed from V and 8 bases from J, the gap between germline ends came to 12 bases. The CDR3 here is CASSLWEGSDTIYF. The CDR3 DNA follows: TGTGCCAGCAGTTTATGGGAGGGCTCCGACACCATATATTTT.

The chain is built from TRBV29-1 and TRBJ1-1; TRBD1 might be the D (6 bases). V gave up 3 bases and J gave up 9 bases, with 20 bases separating them. This CDR3 is built from 14 residues. Looked up from germline, CDR1 is SQVTM and CDR2 is ANQGSEA. CDR3 loop: CSVENAGTGNQAFF. The CDR3 nucleotides read TGCAGCGTTGAGAATGCGGGAACAGGGAATCAAGCTTTCTTT.